These 26 T cell receptor beta chains originate from one sample sequenced in a study of shared clonotypes between healthy human individuals. Data came from immunoSEQ multiplex PCR; TCRdb stores just in-frame clones and leaves some out. This table has some 1 million clones, under 80% appearing once. The sequencing input was memory CD4+ T cells sorted from blood. Subset denoted: CD45RA-negative fraction. Receptors originate from a man aged 18-30 years in good health.

Note on this clone: The sample holds other DNA sequences that translate to the same CDR3. The rearrangement uses TRBV5-1 and TRBJ2-5; TRBD1 is a possible D gene (6 bases). The CDR3 has 14 residues. Trimming stripped 1 base from V and 1 base from J, with 8 bases between. The germline CDR1 and CDR2 sequences are SGHRS and YFSETQ. CDR3 sequence: CASSLQGIQETQYF. The DNA of the CDR3 is TGCGCCAGCAGCTTGCAGGGGATCCAAGAGACCCAGTACTTC.

This clone was counted only a few times. The chain links TRBV7-8 to TRBJ1-5; D might be TRBD1 (5 bases). This CDR3 is 15 amino acids long. Germline V gives CDR1 SGHVS, CDR2 FQNEAQ. Trimming took 0 bases from V and 2 from J, leaving 8 bases between them. The CDR3 loop is CASSLALGGNQPQHF. The CDR3 DNA sequence: TGTGCCAGCAGCTTAGCGTTGGGGGGCAATCAGCCCCAGCATTTT.

The rearrangement uses TRBV30 and TRBJ2-7, with 8 bases identical to TRBD1. The V gene end was trimmed by 0 bases and the J gene end by 5 bases; junction bases not matched to a gene: 18. This CDR3 has 18 amino acids. Germline CDR1 reads GTSNPN; CDR2 reads SVGIG (reference sequence). The CDR3 nucleotides are TGTGCCTGGAGTGTACTTATAAAGATAGGACAGGGTCCCCACGAGCAGTACTTC. Translation: CAWSVLIKIGQGPHEQYF.

Here the CDR3 DNA reads TGCGCCAGCAGCCAAGAGTTCGGCACCTCCGGCCCTCCCTATGGCTACACCTTC. It codes for CASSQEFGTSGPPYGYTF. J is TRBJ1-2 and V is TRBV4-3, with D hard to call. Germline V lookup: CDR1 LGHNA, CDR2 YSLEER. CDR3 size: 18 residues. Trimming left V 0 bases short and J 4 bases short, with 21 bases between.

The rearrangement joins TRBV18 to TRBJ2-2; 12 positions agree with TRBD1. Trimming removed 3 bases from V and 7 bases from J; junction bases left unmatched: 6. CDR3 length: 16 residues. The V gene's germline CDR1 is KGHSH and CDR2 LQKENI. The CDR3 DNA sequence: TGTGCCAGCTCACCTCCGGGACAGGGGGCCATCGGGGAGCTGTTTTTT. It translates to CASSPPGQGAIGELFF. Filled out from reference TRBV18 and TRBJ2-2, the complete variable domain reads NAGVMQNPRHLVRRRGQEARLRCSPMKGHSHVYWYRQLPEEGLKFMVYLQKENIIDESGMPKERFSAEFPKEGPSILRIQQVVRGDSAAYFCASSPPGQGAIGELFFGEGSRLTVL.

In its sample, this clone was seen a few times. The genes are TRBV5-1 and TRBJ2-1, with 14 positions matching TRBD2. CDR1 is SGHRS and CDR2 is YFSETQ in the germline V gene. The V gene end was trimmed by 4 bases and the J gene end by 6 bases; junction bases not matched to a gene: 3. There are 15 residues in the CDR3. CDR3 in DNA: TGCGCCAGCAGCGGGGGGACTAGCGGGAGCAATGAGCAGTTCTTC. The encoded protein is CASSGGTSGSNEQFF.

The chain employs TRBV5-1 and TRBJ1-4; TRBD1 aligns across 8 bases. Germline V lookup: CDR1 SGHRS, CDR2 YFSETQ. The CDR3 consists of 19 residues. Losses at the gene ends were 0 bases for V and 0 bases for J; bases not matched to a gene: 10. CDR3 residues: CASSLGARGLKATNEKLFF. For the CDR3, the DNA is TGCGCCAGCAGCTTGGGGGCCAGGGGGCTGAAGGCAACTAATGAAAAACTGTTTTTT.

This clone has more than one count but fewer than ten. The chain has TRBV10-2 and TRBJ1-5; maybe TRBD1 (6 bases). Germline V gene data show CDR1 as WSHSY and CDR2 as SAAADI. V lost 6 bases and J lost 4, with 13 bases in between. The length of the CDR3 is 14 residues. The CDR3 spells CASRGTNWNQPQHF. The CDR3 coding sequence is TGCGCCAGCAGAGGGACAAATTGGAATCAGCCCCAGCATTTT.

The CDR3 DNA reads TGCGCCAGCAGCTTGGAAGGAGGGGGCAGGGGACCTCAAGAGACCCAGTACTTC. It specifies CASSLEGGGRGPQETQYF. The J gene is TRBJ2-5, the V gene TRBV5-1; tentative D call: TRBD1 (7 bases). CDR3 length equals 18 residues. CDR1 SGHRS and CDR2 YFSETQ come from the germline V gene. The V and J ends lost 0 bases and 2 bases respectively, with 20 bases between them.

Notes on this clone: Other DNA sequences in the same sample also yield this CDR3. The V call is TRBV11-2, the J call TRBJ2-5, with D hard to call. Per the germline V gene, CDR1 is SGHAT and CDR2 is FQNNGV. V lost 3 bases to trimming and J lost 2 bases, with 7 bases between them. CDR3 length equals 13 residues. In DNA, the CDR3 is TGTGCCAGCAGCTTCGGTCAGCAAGAGACCCAGTACTTC. Translating gives CASSFGQQETQYF.

This chain links TRBV20-1 with TRBJ1-2; perhaps TRBD1 as D (5 bases). This CDR3 comprises 11 residues. Germline V lookup: CDR1 DFQATT, CDR2 SNEGSKA (reference sequence). CDR3 sequence: CITPLGAGYTF. CDR3 DNA: TGCATTACCCCCCTCGGGGCTGGCTACACCTTC.

This CDR3 reads CASSPQRGRTGELFF. As DNA, the CDR3 is TGTGCCAGCAGCCCTCAACGGGGGCGCACCGGGGAGCTGTTTTTT. This rearrangement joins TRBV14 to TRBJ2-2; D may be TRBD1 or TRBD2 (6 bases each). The CDR3 is 15 residues long. CDR1 SGHDN and CDR2 FVKESK come from the germline V gene. Trimming stripped 4 bases from V and 4 bases from J, with 13 bases between.

The V call is TRBV10-2, the J call TRBJ2-3; 7 bases fit TRBD1. CDR3 length equals 13 residues. The J segment lost 2 bases and the V segment lost 8 bases, leaving 4 bases of the junction unmatched. Per the germline V gene, CDR1 is WSHSY and CDR2 is SAAADI. CDR3 in amino acids: CASVTGPTDTQYF. The CDR3, as DNA: TGCGCCAGCGTGACAGGGCCCACAGATACGCAGTATTTT.

The chain joins TRBV28 to TRBJ1-5; 10 bases align to TRBD1. Unmatched junction bases numbered 8, after V lost 6 bases and J lost 0 bases. Germline CDR1 is MDHEN and CDR2 is SYDVKM. CDR3 size: 17 residues. This CDR3 is CASRPGQGKYSNQPQHF. In DNA, the CDR3 is TGTGCCAGCAGGCCGGGACAGGGGAAATATAGCAATCAGCCCCAGCATTTT.

V gene TRBV2 combines with J gene TRBJ2-2, with TRBD1 identical over 8 bases. The J segment lost 6 bases and the V segment lost 8 bases, leaving 8 bases of the junction unmatched. CDR3 length equals 14 residues. From germline, CDR1 is SNHLY and CDR2 FYNNEI. The DNA for the CDR3 is TGTGCCAGCGCGGGGACAGGCGTTGCCGGGGAGCTGTTTTTT. This sequence encodes CASAGTGVAGELFF.

The chain employs TRBV7-2 and TRBJ2-7; a possible D gene is TRBD1 (7 bases). V was shortened by 5 bases and J by 1 base, with 21 bases between the two germline ends. Germline V gene lookup returns CDR1 SGHTA and CDR2 FQGNSA. The CDR3 is made up of 17 amino acids. CDR3 protein: CASSLGQVRLASYEQYF. The CDR3 DNA is TGTGCCAGCAGCCTCGGACAGGTCCGGCTAGCGTCCTACGAGCAGTACTTC.

V is TRBV11-2 and J is TRBJ1-2, with D maybe TRBD1 (6 bases). The CDR3 spans 14 residues. Germline values: CDR1 SGHAT, CDR2 FQNNGV. The germline V and J ends were trimmed by 5 bases and 1 base, with 11 bases remaining between them. CDR3 region: CASSPTGDNYGYTF. CDR3 in DNA: TGTGCCAGCAGCCCGACAGGAGATAACTATGGCTACACCTTC.

The chain carries TRBV7-9 and TRBJ1-3, with D perhaps TRBD1 (6 bases). Trimming took 3 bases from V and 4 from J, leaving 10 bases between them. This CDR3 region has 14 residues. CDR1 and CDR2 (germline): SEHNR, FQNEAQ (reference sequence). The CDR3 is CASSFPGVGNTIYF. CDR3 DNA: TGTGCCAGCAGCTTTCCAGGGGTCGGAAACACCATATATTTT.

The V and J genes are TRBV7-8 and TRBJ1-2; the match to TRBD1 covers 7 bases. CDR1 is SGHVS, CDR2 FQNEAQ, per germline. This CDR3 region has 16 residues. V shed 5 bases and J 2 bases; nucleotides not matched to a gene: 11. The CDR3 sequence is CASSVRTGRMNYGYTF. The CDR3 DNA reads as TGTGCCAGCAGCGTACGGACAGGAAGGATGAACTATGGCTACACCTTC.

For the CDR3, the DNA is TGTGCCAGCAGCTTAGAAGGGACAGGAGAAACCGAAGCTTTCTTT. Protein product: CASSLEGTGETEAFF. V gene TRBV7-9 combines with J gene TRBJ1-1; 8 nucleotides line up with TRBD1. Germline-derived CDR1 and CDR2 are SEHNR and FQNEAQ (reference sequence). Trimming cost V 1 base and J 8 bases; bases outside gene matches: 9. CDR3 length: 15 amino acids.

This chain connects TRBV14 to TRBJ2-7; D gene unclear. CDR3 size: 12 residues. The V end was cut by 1 base, the J end by 11 bases, with 12 bases between. Germline V CDR1 and CDR2: SGHDN, FVKESK. CDR3 DNA sequence: TGTGCCAGCAGCCAAGGGGTAGGTCGGGAGTACTTC. It is translated as CASSQGVGREYF.

As DNA, the CDR3 is TGTGCCAGCAGCCAAGACAGGTCCTACGAGCAGTACTTC. It translates to CASSQDRSYEQYF. This chain uses TRBV14 with TRBJ2-7; D remains unclear. This CDR3 has 13 residues. V shed 0 bases and J shed 1 base, with 4 bases lying between them. Per the germline V gene, CDR1 is SGHDN and CDR2 is FVKESK.

The chain carries TRBV5-4 and TRBJ2-5, with TRBD1 matching 9 bases. Trimming at V came to 4 bases and at J to 0 bases, leaving 7 bases not matched to a gene. The CDR3 runs to 16 residues. The germline V gene has CDR1 SGHNT and CDR2 YYREEE (reference sequence). CDR3: CASSRRTGANQETQYF. The CDR3 region has the DNA TGTGCCAGCAGCCGCCGGACAGGGGCCAACCAAGAGACCCAGTACTTC.

This clone was counted only a few times. V and J are TRBV6-5 and TRBJ1-4; 8 positions match TRBD1. The V gene's germline CDR1 is MNHEY and CDR2 SVGAGI. There are 15 residues in the CDR3. V lost 4 bases, J lost 8 bases, and 9 bases stayed unmatched. The CDR3 sequence is CASSSSGGGWEKLFF. As DNA, the CDR3 is TGTGCCAGCAGTTCTTCAGGGGGCGGTTGGGAAAAACTGTTTTTT.

Comments on this clone: This same CDR3 is encoded by further DNA sequences in the sample. This chain connects TRBV30 to TRBJ2-3; D gene unclear. Germline V gene data show CDR1 as GTSNPN and CDR2 as SVGIG (reference sequence). The V gene lost 2 bases and the J gene lost 4 bases, with 4 bases spanning the gap. This CDR3 comprises 11 residues. The DNA for the CDR3 is TGTGCCTGGAGTAGGGCAGATACGCAGTATTTT. Its translation is CAWSRADTQYF. Supplemented by reference TRBV30 and TRBJ2-3, the full variable domain reads SQTIHQWPATLVQPVGSPLSLECTVEGTSNPNLYWYRQAAGRGLQLLFYSVGIGQISSEVPQNLSASRPQDRQFILSSKKLLLSDSGFYLCAWSRADTQYFGPGTRLTVL.

Worth noting for this clone: The sample has other DNA sequences that encode this CDR3 too. This chain uses TRBV5-6 with TRBJ1-1; 9 bases align to TRBD1. V lost 3 bases and J lost 7; bases outside the gene matches: 1. Germline CDR1 and CDR2: SGHDT and YYEEEE. The CDR3 sequence is 12 residues long. CDR3 nucleotide sequence: TGTGCCAGCAGCTGGGGACAGGGTGAAGCTTTCTTT. Protein: CASSWGQGEAFF. Filled out from reference TRBV5-6 and TRBJ1-1, the complete variable domain reads DAGVTQSPTHLIKTRGQQVTLRCSPKSGHDTVSWYQQALGQGPQFIFQYYEEEERQRGNFPDRFSGHQFPNYSSELNVNALLLGDSALYLCASSWGQGEAFFGQGTRLTVV.